This T cell receptor beta chain was profiled in a study of cytomegalovirus exposure and HLA in healthy donors. Study-level points and caveats: For most subjects, TCR beta sequences were reported to predict HLA-A and HLA-B alleles with accuracy. It is likely that the observed cluster of highly shared sequence variants was a sequencing artifact.

A word on this clone: Its antigen remains unknown.

The PCR contained 60 Vbeta and 13 Jbeta primers. Sequencing was performed with immunoSEQ multiplex PCR; in TCRdb, only in-frame clones are kept and a portion is missing. The sample shows 100,000 to 150,000 clones, roughly three quarters of them seen only once. The V segment lost 5 bases and the J segment 1 base; nucleotides outside the gene matches: 4. Germline V lookup: CDR1 SGHTA, CDR2 FQGNSA. The CDR3 has 14 amino acids. The J gene is TRBJ2-5, the V gene TRBV7-2; 7 positions match TRBD1. This TCR derives from a woman between 35 and 50 years old in good health and CMV-seronegative. Source material: PBMCs. CDR3 sequence: CASSLRQGQETQYF. The DNA of the CDR3 is TGTGCCAGCAGCCTTCGACAGGGCCAAGAGACCCAGTACTTC.